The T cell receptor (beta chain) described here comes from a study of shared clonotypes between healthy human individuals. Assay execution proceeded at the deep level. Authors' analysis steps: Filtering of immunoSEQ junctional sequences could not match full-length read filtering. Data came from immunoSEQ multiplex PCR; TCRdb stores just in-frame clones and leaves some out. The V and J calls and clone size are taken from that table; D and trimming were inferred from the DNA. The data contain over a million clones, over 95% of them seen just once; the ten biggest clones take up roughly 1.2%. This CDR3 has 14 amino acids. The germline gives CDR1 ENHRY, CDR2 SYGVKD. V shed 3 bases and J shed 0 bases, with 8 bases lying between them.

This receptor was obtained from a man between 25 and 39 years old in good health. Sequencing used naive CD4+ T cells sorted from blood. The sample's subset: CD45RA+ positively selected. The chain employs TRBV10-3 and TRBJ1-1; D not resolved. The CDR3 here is CAISDYYMNTEAFF. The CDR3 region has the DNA TGTGCCATCAGTGACTATTACATGAACACTGAAGCTTTCTTT.